Below are 16 T cell receptor beta chains sequenced from a single sample in a study of blood T cell repertoires in COVID-19. Here immunoSEQ multiplex PCR was the method, and the copy in TCRdb shows in-frame clones only, minus some. The repertoire consists of a few hundred thousand clones, with about 90% occurring once and the leading ten covering 3.7%. Sequencing was done on a sample of peripheral blood. These receptors were taken from a woman in her forties with acute or convalescent COVID-19.

The rearrangement uses TRBV27 and TRBJ2-2; TRBD1 matches at 7 bases. Germline trimming cut 5 bases from V and 0 bases from J; bases unmatched to any gene: 3. CDR3 length: 15 residues. Germline V gene data show CDR1 as MNHEY and CDR2 as SMNVEV (reference sequence). CDR3: CASSIRGTNTGELFF. DNA for the CDR3: TGTGCCAGCAGTATCAGGGGGACGAACACCGGGGAGCTGTTTTTT.

This clone was counted a few times. The genes are TRBV29-1 and TRBJ1-1; D is undetermined. Per the germline V gene, CDR1 is SQVTM and CDR2 is ANQGSEA. CDR3 length equals 13 residues. V lost 6 bases to trimming and J lost 1 base, with 12 bases between them. This chain's CDR3 is CSVDSYGNTEAFF. The CDR3 region has the DNA TGCAGCGTCGACTCCTACGGGAACACTGAAGCTTTCTTT.

The chain couples TRBV6-5 to TRBJ1-1; D call uncertain. V lost 0 bases and J 0 bases, leaving 8 bases between the germline ends. The CDR3 length is 15 residues. CDR1 and CDR2 (germline): MNHEY, SVGAGI. CDR3 DNA: TGTGCCAGCAGTTACTCTTTGACAATGAACACTGAAGCTTTCTTT. Its translation is CASSYSLTMNTEAFF.

The chain recombines TRBV11-2 with TRBJ2-3; D perhaps matches TRBD2 (5 bases). CDR3 length equals 15 residues. V gave up 4 bases and J gave up 0 bases, with 11 bases separating them. Germline V gene lookup returns CDR1 SGHAT and CDR2 FQNNGV. The CDR3 reads CASSSDLFSTDTQYF. The CDR3, as DNA: TGTGCCAGCAGCTCGGACTTATTTAGCACAGATACGCAGTATTTT.

The genes are TRBV4-2 and TRBJ1-4; TRBD1 matches 8 bases. CDR1 is LGHNA, CDR2 YNFKEQ, per germline. Trimming at V came to 4 bases and at J to 1 base, leaving 20 bases not matched to a gene. The CDR3 runs 21 residues. The CDR3 bases are TGTGCCAGCAGCCCGGACAGGGCCAACCCCTACTCCCGGCTAACTAATGAAAAACTGTTTTTT. Translated, it gives CASSPDRANPYSRLTNEKLFF.

This chain links TRBV7-2 with TRBJ1-2; D not resolved. The CDR3 spans 13 residues. With 3 bases removed from V and 7 bases from J, the gap between germline ends came to 12 bases. Germline V gives CDR1 SGHTA, CDR2 FQGNSA. The CDR3 protein is CASSFEGWGGYTF. The CDR3 DNA reads as TGTGCCAGCAGCTTTGAGGGATGGGGTGGCTACACCTTC.

The genes are TRBV5-1 and TRBJ1-3, with D possibly TRBD1 on 6 matching bases. The germline CDR1 and CDR2 sequences are SGHRS and YFSETQ. V was cut by 0 bases and J by 4 bases, with 14 bases left in between. There are 16 residues in the CDR3. The CDR3, as DNA: TGCGCCAGCAGCTTGGTACAGGGAAGGACAGGAAACACCATATATTTT. It encodes CASSLVQGRTGNTIYF.

The V call is TRBV12-3 or TRBV12-4, the J call TRBJ1-1; TRBD1 aligns across 7 bases. With 7 bases clipped from V and 4 bases from J, the junction kept 6 bases outside the gene matches. The CDR3 length is 13 residues. CDR3 nucleotide sequence: TGTGCCAGCACCACAGGGGTGGGCACTGAAGCTTTCTTT. Encoded protein: CASTTGVGTEAFF.

The rearrangement links TRBV5-5 to TRBJ2-5; D is undetermined. The germline V gene has CDR1 SGHKS and CDR2 YYEKEE (reference sequence). The CDR3 has 13 residues. V was cut by 5 bases and J by 5 bases, with 13 bases left in between. The CDR3 loop is CASSSSLGETQYF. The CDR3 nucleotides are TGTGCCAGCAGTTCCTCCCTCGGGGAGACCCAGTACTTC.

CDR3 nucleotides: TGTGCCAGCAGCCGACAGGGGGCGCAGGGAAACACCATATATTTT. Residues: CASSRQGAQGNTIYF. The chain uses TRBV11-2 and TRBJ1-3, with 10 bases lining up with TRBD1. Per germline, CDR1 SGHAT and CDR2 FQNNGV. The CDR3 runs to 15 residues. V lost 5 bases to trimming and J lost 4 bases; unmatched junction nucleotides: 5.

This clone was observed a single time. This chain links TRBV7-3 with TRBJ1-1; a possible D gene is TRBD1 (5 bases). Trimming took 6 bases from V and 5 from J, leaving 13 bases between them. This CDR3 has 13 residues. Germline V gene data show CDR1 as SGHTA and CDR2 as FQGTGA. The CDR3 nucleotides read TGTGCCAGCAGTCCGGGGGTCCAAACTGAAGCTTTCTTT. This translates into CASSPGVQTEAFF. Based on the CDR3 plus reference TRBV7-3 and TRBJ1-1, the full variable domain is GAGVSQTPSNKVTEKGKYVELRCDPISGHTALYWYRQSLGQGPEFLIYFQGTGAADDSGLPNDRFFAVRPEGSVSTLKIQRTERGDSAVYLCASSPGVQTEAFFGQGTRLTVV.

This clone was counted between two and nine times. V is TRBV7-9 and J is TRBJ2-5; a weak D match, TRBD1 (6 bases). Per the germline V gene, CDR1 is SEHNR and CDR2 is FQNEAQ (reference sequence). The CDR3 runs to 14 residues. With 1 base removed from V and 1 base from J, the gap between germline ends came to 7 bases. CDR3 sequence reads: CASSLGTVQETQYF. CDR3 coding DNA: TGTGCCAGCAGCTTAGGGACAGTCCAAGAGACCCAGTACTTC. The full variable domain, completed using reference TRBV7-9 and TRBJ2-5, is DTGVSQNPRHKITKRGQNVTFRCDPISEHNRLYWYRQTLGQGPEFLTYFQNEAQLEKSRLLSDRFSAERPKGSFSTLEIQRTEQGDSAMYLCASSLGTVQETQYFGPGTRLLVL.

V is TRBV5-1 and J is TRBJ1-1; D remains unclear. Per germline, CDR1 SGHRS and CDR2 YFSETQ. Trimming removed 3 bases at V and 1 base at J, with 10 bases between. The CDR3 extends over 14 amino acids. Here the CDR3 DNA reads TGCGCCAGCAGCTCGCAAAGCTGGAACACTGAAGCTTTCTTT. It is translated as CASSSQSWNTEAFF.

The chain couples TRBV19 to TRBJ1-1; 8 positions agree with TRBD1. Trimming took 5 bases from V and 4 from J; bases not matched to a gene: 6. The CDR3 spans 14 residues. Germline loops: CDR1 LNHDA, CDR2 SQIVND (reference sequence). CDR3 DNA sequence: TGTGCCAGTAGTTCCGGGACAGGTATCACTGAAGCTTTCTTT. This gives the protein CASSSGTGITEAFF.

The chain recombines TRBV27 with TRBJ1-1; tentative D call: TRBD1 (6 bases). Germline CDR1 is MNHEY and CDR2 is SMNVEV (reference sequence). V lost 3 bases, J lost 5 bases, and 19 bases lay in between. The CDR3 is 16 amino acids. CDR3 amino acids: CASSLGETGRRTEAFF. As DNA, the CDR3 is TGTGCCAGCAGTTTGGGGGAGACAGGTCGTCGGACTGAAGCTTTCTTT.

This clone was observed once. The chain joins TRBV4-1 to TRBJ2-3; TRBD2 matches at 7 bases. The germline gives CDR1 MGHRA, CDR2 YSYEKL. This CDR3 has 16 residues. V shed 0 bases, J shed 1 base, and the junction held 4 bases outside the gene matches. The CDR3 DNA sequence: TGCGCCAGCAGCCAAGAATGGGCGGGGGGCACAGATACGCAGTATTTT. Translation gives CASSQEWAGGTDTQYF.